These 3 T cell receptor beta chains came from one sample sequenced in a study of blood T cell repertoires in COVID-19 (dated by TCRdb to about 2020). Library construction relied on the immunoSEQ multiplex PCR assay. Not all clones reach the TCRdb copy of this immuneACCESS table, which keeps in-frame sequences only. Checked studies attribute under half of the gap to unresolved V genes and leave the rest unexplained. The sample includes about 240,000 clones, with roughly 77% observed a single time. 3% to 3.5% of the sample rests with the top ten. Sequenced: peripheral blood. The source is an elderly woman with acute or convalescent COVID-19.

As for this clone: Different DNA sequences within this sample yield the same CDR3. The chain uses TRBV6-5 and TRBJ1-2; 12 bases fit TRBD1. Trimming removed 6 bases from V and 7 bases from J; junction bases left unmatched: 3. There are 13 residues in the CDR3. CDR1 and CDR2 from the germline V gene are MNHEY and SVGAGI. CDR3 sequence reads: CASRGQGAGGYTF. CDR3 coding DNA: TGTGCCAGCAGGGGACAGGGGGCGGGTGGCTACACCTTC.

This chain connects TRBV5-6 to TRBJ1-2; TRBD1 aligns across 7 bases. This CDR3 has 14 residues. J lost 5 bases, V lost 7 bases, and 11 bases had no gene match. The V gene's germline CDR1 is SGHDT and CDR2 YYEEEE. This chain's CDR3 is CASVRDSSQYGYTF. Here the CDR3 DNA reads TGTGCCAGCGTCCGGGACAGCTCACAGTATGGCTACACCTTC. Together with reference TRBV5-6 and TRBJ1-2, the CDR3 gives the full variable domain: DAGVTQSPTHLIKTRGQQVTLRCSPKSGHDTVSWYQQALGQGPQFIFQYYEEEERQRGNFPDRFSGHQFPNYSSELNVNALLLGDSALYLCASVRDSSQYGYTFGSGTRLTVV.

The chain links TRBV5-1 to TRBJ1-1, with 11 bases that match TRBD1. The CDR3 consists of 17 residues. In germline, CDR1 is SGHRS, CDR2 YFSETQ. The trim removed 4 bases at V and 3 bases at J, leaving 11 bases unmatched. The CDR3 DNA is TGCGCCAGCAGCGTTGGACAGGGGGCTCCAAGTTACACTGAAGCTTTCTTT. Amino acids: CASSVGQGAPSYTEAFF.